The clone carrying this T cell receptor (beta chain) was picked up a small number of times. This sample was taken from a study of T cell repertoires in cytomegalovirus infection. Study information: The public TCR beta signatures pointed to both CMV infection and matching HLA type.

TCRdb reanalysed the reads using MiXCR and keeps one entry per CDR3 protein. The table shows some 300,000 distinct CDR3 sequences, with 8% to 10% occurring only once. Per the germline V gene, CDR1 is MNHEY and CDR2 is SVGEGT. V shed 5 bases and J 2 bases; nucleotides not matched to a gene: 6. The CDR3 runs to 15 residues. Sample: PBMCs. The chain is built from TRBV6-2 or TRBV6-3 and TRBJ2-7, with 10 bases aligning to TRBD2. This sequence originates from a human donor in good health (CMV status not recorded). Some clones in this sample may be carry-over from other donors' samples. The CDR3 sequence: CASSDPSGGTYEQYV. The CDR3, as DNA: TGTGCCAGCAGTGACCCTAGCGGGGGAACCTACGAGCAGTACGTC.